The T cell receptor (beta chain) under discussion was sequenced for a study of T cells after yellow fever vaccination. CDR1 and CDR2 (germline): LGHNA, YSLEER. With 0 bases removed from V and 8 bases from J, the gap between germline ends came to 11 bases. The CDR3 has 14 amino acids. This clonotype showed up just a few times. MiXCR was run by TCRdb on the 5' RACE reads, yielding one entry per CDR3 protein. The sample contains 120,000 or so distinct CDR3 sequences, 8.9% of which appear only once. The chain joins TRBV4-3 to TRBJ2-1; D uncertain. Here the sequenced sample was CD8+ T cells sorted from PBMCs, taken on the day of the yellow fever booster vaccination. The sequence was collected from a man aged 18 to 29 who received the YFV17D yellow fever vaccine. The chain's CDR3 is CASSQEALSYEQFF. CDR3 nucleotide sequence: TGCGCCAGCAGCCAAGAAGCTCTCTCCTATGAGCAGTTCTTC.